Each of the 14 T cell receptor beta chains below was sequenced from the same sample in a study of T cells in women clearing cervical HPV infection. Clones were sequenced by immunoSEQ multiplex PCR, and TCRdb holds only the in-frame ones, with some missing. This table holds 36,000 or so clones. The sequencing sample was made of blood buffy coat. Receptors originate from a woman aged 18 to 69 with a cervical HPV16 infection that either progressed to CIN3+ or cleared (not recorded which).

Concerning this clone: The CDR3 is cut off 3 residues early in the read; its end comes from the germline J gene. The chain uses TRBV20-1 and TRBJ1-1; 8 positions agree with TRBD1. Germline assignment: CDR1 DFQATT and CDR2 SNEGSKA (reference sequence). The ends lost 6 bases at V and 4 bases at J; junction bases unmatched: 7. The CDR3 covers 13 residues. Partial CDR3 DNA: TGCAGTGCCCTGACAGGGGCGATCACTGAA. Encoded protein: CSALTGAITE. In full, the CDR3 is CSALTGAITEAFF.

A note on this clone: The read gets to within 3 residues of the CDR3 end, and the germline J gene fills in the rest. The rearrangement joins TRBV20-1 to TRBJ1-1; TRBD1 might be the D (5 bases). The CDR3 spans 14 residues. Germline V gives CDR1 DFQATT, CDR2 SNEGSKA (reference sequence). V lost 6 bases, J lost 5 bases, and 19 bases lay in between. CDR3 bases read: TGCAGTGCCCCTAGGGGTGTGGGGATGACTGAA. It is translated as CSAPRGVGMTE. The full CDR3 is CSAPRGVGMTEAFF.

Of note for this clone: The read ends 3 residues early relative to the CDR3; the germline J gene fills the gap. The rearrangement joins TRBV5-1 to TRBJ2-7, with 8 bases identical to TRBD1. The CDR3 is made up of 15 amino acids. Germline lookup yields CDR1 SGHRS and CDR2 YFSETQ. Trimming at V came to 3 bases and at J to 6 bases, leaving 11 bases not matched to a gene. The sequenced part of the CDR3 DNA is TGCGCCAGCAGCTATGACAGGGGAACTTTAGGCGAG. It specifies CASSYDRGTLGE. The CDR3 in its entirety is CASSYDRGTLGEQYF.

In the case of this clone: With the read ending 3 residues before the CDR3 end, the germline J gene is used to fill in that end. This chain uses TRBV10-3 with TRBJ1-1; no firm D call. Germline CDR1 and CDR2: ENHRY and SYGVKD. The CDR3 length is 13 residues. Deletions cut 9 bases from V and 0 bases from J, with 11 bases between. This CDR3 reads CAIRGSMNTEAFF. CDR3 DNA (partial): TGTGCCATTCGAGGTTCCATGAACACTGAA.

Of note for this clone: The read falls 3 residues short of the CDR3 end, and the missing part is taken from the germline J gene. The chain has TRBV2 and TRBJ1-6; D is perhaps TRBD1 (6 bases). Germline loops: CDR1 SNHLY, CDR2 FYNNEI. Trimming took 7 bases from V and 10 from J, leaving 14 bases between them. The CDR3 totals 13 residues. CDR3 DNA, as far as it was read: TGTGCCAGCACGTGGGGGCTAGGATCACCC. Translated, it gives CASTWGLGSP. The full CDR3 sequence reads CASTWGLGSPLHF.

This chain's CDR3 is CASSPEDQPQHF. CDR3 DNA (partial): TGTGCCAGCAGTCCAGAGGATCAGCCC. The J gene is TRBJ1-5, the V gene TRBV6-2 or TRBV6-3, with D unresolved. The read ends 3 residues shy of where the CDR3 ends; the end is completed using the germline J gene. The CDR3 loop spans 12 amino acids. Germline V gives CDR1 MNHEY, CDR2 SVGEGT. The ends were cut back, 5 bases at V and 5 bases at J, with 7 bases in the middle.

Note on this clone: Germline is not matched at one junction end, which may reflect a read error. The read ends 3 residues shy of where the CDR3 ends; the end is completed using the germline J gene. The chain employs TRBV7-9 and TRBJ2-7, with D perhaps matching TRBD1 (8 bases). Looked up from germline, CDR1 is SEHNR and CDR2 is FQNEAQ (reference sequence). The length of the CDR3 is 13 residues. The CDR3: CSSSIQGGVEQYF. CDR3 DNA (partial): TGTTCCAGCAGCATACAGGGGGGGGTCGAG.

With respect to this clone: The CDR3 end falls 3 residues outside the read, so it is completed with the germline J gene. The V and J genes are TRBV10-3 and TRBJ1-1; 7 positions agree with TRBD1. The V segment lost 4 bases and the J segment 1 base; nucleotides outside the gene matches: 3. The CDR3 has 14 residues. Germline V gene data show CDR1 as ENHRY and CDR2 as SYGVKD. CDR3 DNA, as far as it was read: TGTGCCATCAGTGGACAGGGCGGGAACACTGAA. It specifies CAISGQGGNTE. The entire CDR3 protein is CAISGQGGNTEAFF.

In the case of this clone: Read data end 3 residues before the CDR3 end; the end is taken from the germline J gene. The chain recombines TRBV19 with TRBJ1-2, with a possible D match to TRBD1 (6 bases). Germline values: CDR1 LNHDA, CDR2 SQIVND (reference sequence). CDR3 length equals 17 residues. The CDR3 loop is CASGTSGGAATYNDYTF. CDR3 bases read: TGTGCCAGTGGGACTAGCGGGGGGGCCGCGACCTACAATGAC.

As for this clone: The read ends 3 residues before the CDR3 terminus; that terminus is restored from the germline J gene. The rearrangement joins TRBV19 to TRBJ2-1, with D possibly matching TRBD2 (6 bases). Germline CDR1 and CDR2: LNHDA and SQIVND (reference sequence). The CDR3 is made up of 16 amino acids. Trimming took off 4 bases at V and 1 base at J, with 14 bases between the two ends. Partial CDR3 DNA: TGTGCCAGTAGTAGGCAAGCCGGGACTTCCTACAATGAG. It yields the protein CASSRQAGTSYNE. The full CDR3 reads CASSRQAGTSYNEQFF. Based on the CDR3 plus reference TRBV19 and TRBJ2-1, the full variable domain is DGGITQSPKYLFRKEGQNVTLSCEQNLNHDAMYWYRQDPGQGLRLIYYSQIVNDFQKGDIAEGYSVSREKKESFPLTVTSAQKNPTAFYLCASSRQAGTSYNEQFFGPGTRLTVL.

Comment on this clone: Read sequence stops 3 residues before the CDR3 end, and the germline J gene provides the missing end. The V gene is TRBV6-2 or TRBV6-3, the J gene TRBJ1-2; D unclear. There are 11 residues in the CDR3. Germline V CDR1 and CDR2: MNHEY, SVGEGT. CDR3 bases read: TGTGCCAGCAGTTCAAGCTACGAC. Its translation: CASSSSYD. The whole CDR3 is CASSSSYDYTF.

As concerns this clone: The read ends 3 residues shy of where the CDR3 ends; the end is completed using the germline J gene. The chain links TRBV13 to TRBJ2-7; 9 bases fit TRBD1. Trimming cost V 5 bases and J 4 bases; bases outside gene matches: 6. Germline V CDR1 and CDR2: PRHDT, FYEKMQ (reference sequence). There are 14 residues in the CDR3. CDR3 bases read: TGTGCCAGCAGCCCCCGGGACAGGGAGTACGAG. Translated, it gives CASSPRDREYE. The entire CDR3 sequence reads CASSPRDREYEQYF.

Worth noting for this clone: The read ends 3 residues before the CDR3 terminus; that terminus is restored from the germline J gene. The genes are TRBV5-4 and TRBJ2-1; 7 bases fit TRBD1. CDR1 and CDR2 from the germline V gene are SGHNT and YYREEE (reference sequence). This CDR3 comprises 16 residues. The V and J ends lost 2 bases and 3 bases, in that order; junction bases with no gene match: 8. The CDR3 loop reads CASSLGQEVRYNEQFF. The CDR3 DNA, read in part, is TGTGCCAGCAGCTTAGGACAGGAAGTACGCTACAATGAG.

About this clone itself: Read sequence stops 3 residues before the CDR3 end, and the germline J gene provides the missing end. This chain links TRBV18 with TRBJ1-1, with D possibly matching TRBD1 (5 bases). Trimming took off 3 bases at V and 2 bases at J, with 7 bases between the two ends. The germline CDR1 and CDR2 sequences are KGHSH and LQKENI. The CDR3 has 13 residues. This CDR3 is CASSPGGNTEAFF. The part of the CDR3 DNA that was read is TGTGCCAGCTCACCGGGGGGAAACACTGAA.